This is a list of T cell receptor beta chains from one sample in a study of cytomegalovirus exposure and HLA in healthy donors. Libraries were prepared by immunoSEQ multiplex PCR; TCRdb keeps only in-frame clonotypes and omits some of them. The top ten hold 2.8% of the sample, which has some 200,000 clones, around 82% seen once. Sequenced: PBMCs. Receptors were obtained from a woman in her late teens or twenties in good health and CMV-seropositive. Both conserved end residues are part of each CDR3. Each record gives: V gene, J gene, D gene, clone size, CDR3 DNA, CDR3 protein. A D gene is named only where the DNA matches it firmly. Size is stated for part of the rows, as once, few or many counts, or as a class when the clone is expanded.

v_gene: TRBV2; j_gene: TRBJ2-7; d_gene: TRBD1; abundance: .; CDR3nt: TGTGCCAGCAGACGACAGGGCACCTACGAGCAGTACTTC; CDR3aa: CASRRQGTYEQYF
v_gene: TRBV4-2; j_gene: TRBJ1-2; d_gene: TRBD1; abundance: few; CDR3nt: TGTGCCAGCAGCCAGGCTGGACAGGGGGCGGTAGGCTACACCTTC; CDR3aa: CASSQAGQGAVGYTF
v_gene: TRBV5-1; j_gene: TRBJ2-5; d_gene: TRBD2; abundance: .; CDR3nt: TGCGCCAGCGCCACTAGCGTCGGGGAGACCCAGTACTTC; CDR3aa: CASATSVGETQYF
v_gene: TRBV6-1; j_gene: TRBJ2-5; d_gene: TRBD2; abundance: .; CDR3nt: TGTGCCAGCAGTCTACTAGCGGGGGGGCCGGAGACCCAGTACTTC; CDR3aa: CASSLLAGGPETQYF
v_gene: TRBV10-3; j_gene: TRBJ2-7; d_gene: TRBD1; abundance: .; CDR3nt: TGTGCCATCAGTGAGGTAATCGGGACAGTCGGCGAGCAGTACTTC; CDR3aa: CAISEVIGTVGEQYF
v_gene: TRBV19; j_gene: TRBJ2-7; d_gene: .; abundance: .; CDR3nt: TGTGCCAGTGTTTCGGGGGACGAGCAGTACTTC; CDR3aa: CASVSGDEQYF
v_gene: TRBV5-6; j_gene: TRBJ1-1; d_gene: .; abundance: .; CDR3nt: TGTGCCAGCAGCTTGGTGCCAGGTGGGAACACTGAAGCTTTCTTT; CDR3aa: CASSLVPGGNTEAFF
v_gene: TRBV7-8; j_gene: TRBJ2-7; d_gene: TRBD1; abundance: .; CDR3nt: TGTGCCAGCAGCTTAGACGTGGGGACAGAAAGAACCTACGAGCAGTACTTC; CDR3aa: CASSLDVGTERTYEQYF
v_gene: TRBV27; j_gene: TRBJ2-3; d_gene: .; abundance: .; CDR3nt: TGTGCCTCCCGGTCGAGTACTAGCACAGATACGCAGTATTTT; CDR3aa: CASRSSTSTDTQYF
v_gene: TRBV10-3; j_gene: TRBJ2-4; d_gene: .; abundance: .; CDR3nt: TGTGCCATTAGTTCAGTTAGCGGAGAAAACATTCAGTACTTC; CDR3aa: CAISSVSGENIQYF
v_gene: TRBV29-1; j_gene: TRBJ2-1; d_gene: .; abundance: .; CDR3nt: TGCAGCGTTGCCACAGACCAGTACAATGAGCAGTTCTTC; CDR3aa: CSVATDQYNEQFF
v_gene: TRBV2; j_gene: TRBJ2-7; d_gene: .; abundance: .; CDR3nt: TGTGCCAGCAGTAAAAGCGGCTACGAGCAGTACTTC; CDR3aa: CASSKSGYEQYF
v_gene: TRBV7-6; j_gene: TRBJ1-1; d_gene: .; abundance: .; CDR3nt: TGTGCCAGCAGCTCAGAACAGCTTTCGGTTGGCACTGAAGCTTTCTTT; CDR3aa: CASSSEQLSVGTEAFF
v_gene: TRBV5-6; j_gene: TRBJ1-2; d_gene: TRBD1; abundance: .; CDR3nt: TGTGCCAGCAGCTTGTCAGGGGGTGGCTACACCTTC; CDR3aa: CASSLSGGGYTF
v_gene: TRBV7-9; j_gene: TRBJ1-2; d_gene: TRBD1; abundance: .; CDR3nt: TGTGCCAGCAGCTTAGCAGGGGGCGCCGGCTACACCTTC; CDR3aa: CASSLAGGAGYTF
v_gene: TRBV2; j_gene: TRBJ1-2; d_gene: TRBD1; abundance: .; CDR3nt: TGTGCCAGCTTCCTTCGTTGGGGCGGGACAGCTAACTATGGCTACACCTTC; CDR3aa: CASFLRWGGTANYGYTF
v_gene: TRBV10-2; j_gene: TRBJ1-1; d_gene: TRBD1; abundance: .; CDR3nt: TGCGCCAGCAGTGAGTTCGGACAGGCTGAAGCTTTCTTT; CDR3aa: CASSEFGQAEAFF
v_gene: TRBV7-9; j_gene: TRBJ2-3; d_gene: .; abundance: .; CDR3nt: TGTGCCAGCAGCTTACCCCTGTCGCGGGGAATCACAGATACGCAGTATTTT; CDR3aa: CASSLPLSRGITDTQYF
v_gene: TRBV7-3; j_gene: TRBJ1-2; d_gene: TRBD1; abundance: .; CDR3nt: TGTGCCAGCAGCCCGGAGTACCGGGACAGTGGCTATGGCTACACCTTC; CDR3aa: CASSPEYRDSGYGYTF
v_gene: TRBV7-7; j_gene: TRBJ2-5; d_gene: TRBD2; abundance: .; CDR3nt: TGTGCCAGCAGCAGGGGACTAGGCCTGGAGACCCAGTACTTC; CDR3aa: CASSRGLGLETQYF
v_gene: TRBV6-1; j_gene: TRBJ1-2; d_gene: .; abundance: .; CDR3nt: TGTGCCAGCAGTGAAGCCCTCGAGATGGACAGAAACTATGGCTACACCTTC; CDR3aa: CASSEALEMDRNYGYTF
v_gene: TRBV14; j_gene: TRBJ2-7; d_gene: TRBD1; abundance: .; CDR3nt: TGTGCCAGCAGCCAGTCCCGGGACAGGGACTACGAGCAGTACTTC; CDR3aa: CASSQSRDRDYEQYF
v_gene: TRBV6-5; j_gene: TRBJ2-3; d_gene: .; abundance: .; CDR3nt: TGTGCCAGCAGCCCCGGGACATTAGACACAGATACGCAGTATTTT; CDR3aa: CASSPGTLDTDTQYF
v_gene: TRBV19; j_gene: TRBJ1-5; d_gene: TRBD1; abundance: .; CDR3nt: TGTGCCAGCCGGGACAGGGCTAGCAATCAGCCCCAGCATTTT; CDR3aa: CASRDRASNQPQHF
v_gene: TRBV5-1; j_gene: TRBJ2-3; d_gene: TRBD1; abundance: .; CDR3nt: TGCGCCAGCAGCTTTACCCCAGGGGGATCAGGCACAGATACGCAGTATTTT; CDR3aa: CASSFTPGGSGTDTQYF
v_gene: TRBV12-5; j_gene: TRBJ2-1; d_gene: .; abundance: .; CDR3nt: TGTGCTAGCACCGGTATTTATGAGCAGTTCTTC; CDR3aa: CASTGIYEQFF
v_gene: TRBV5-6; j_gene: TRBJ2-1; d_gene: .; abundance: .; CDR3nt: TGTGCCAGCAGCTTGCGGACACTGAGCTCCTACAATGAGCAGTTCTTC; CDR3aa: CASSLRTLSSYNEQFF
v_gene: TRBV25-1; j_gene: TRBJ2-3; d_gene: .; abundance: .; CDR3nt: TGTGCCAGCAGTGGGACTGGTGAGGATACGCAGTATTTT; CDR3aa: CASSGTGEDTQYF
v_gene: TRBV4-3; j_gene: TRBJ1-4; d_gene: .; abundance: .; CDR3nt: TGCGCCAGCAGCCGGGAGGGATCAACTAATGAAAAACTGTTTTTT; CDR3aa: CASSREGSTNEKLFF
v_gene: TRBV5-8; j_gene: TRBJ2-3; d_gene: TRBD2; abundance: once; CDR3nt: TGTGCCAGCAGCCGTAGGACTAGCGGGATAGATACGCAGTATTTT; CDR3aa: CASSRRTSGIDTQYF
v_gene: TRBV4-2; j_gene: TRBJ1-2; d_gene: TRBD1; abundance: .; CDR3nt: TGTGCCAGCAGCTTTGGATCACAGGGGTTAGACTATGGCTACACCTTC; CDR3aa: CASSFGSQGLDYGYTF
v_gene: TRBV4-1; j_gene: TRBJ1-6; d_gene: .; abundance: .; CDR3nt: TGCGCCAGCAGCCTGCAGGGAGGCGAGGATTCACCCCTCCACTTT; CDR3aa: CASSLQGGEDSPLHF
v_gene: TRBV10-1; j_gene: TRBJ1-2; d_gene: .; abundance: .; CDR3nt: TGCGCCAACTGGGAGGCGGATGGCTACACCTTC; CDR3aa: CANWEADGYTF
v_gene: TRBV6-1; j_gene: TRBJ1-6; d_gene: .; abundance: .; CDR3nt: TGTGCCAGCTCCCCATTGAGCTCCTATAATTCACCCCTCCACTTT; CDR3aa: CASSPLSSYNSPLHF
v_gene: TRBV2; j_gene: TRBJ1-1; d_gene: .; abundance: .; CDR3nt: TGTGCCAGCAGCCAAAGGACAGAGAACACTGAAGCTTTCTTT; CDR3aa: CASSQRTENTEAFF
v_gene: TRBV28; j_gene: TRBJ2-2; d_gene: TRBD1; abundance: .; CDR3nt: TGTGCCAGCAGTGCGGCGGGACAGGGTTTTACCGGGGAGCTGTTTTTT; CDR3aa: CASSAAGQGFTGELFF
v_gene: TRBV11-1; j_gene: TRBJ2-7; d_gene: .; abundance: once; CDR3nt: TGTGCCAGCAGCTCCCACAGGGTTTCCGAGCAGTACTTC; CDR3aa: CASSSHRVSEQYF
v_gene: TRBV9; j_gene: TRBJ1-2; d_gene: TRBD1; abundance: .; CDR3nt: TGTGCCAGCAGCGCAAACGGACAGGGATCGGTAATTGGCTACACCTTC; CDR3aa: CASSANGQGSVIGYTF
v_gene: TRBV7-8; j_gene: TRBJ1-3; d_gene: .; abundance: .; CDR3nt: TGTGCCAGCAGCTTAGGGGTCCGGGGGACCATATATTTT; CDR3aa: CASSLGVRGTIYF
v_gene: TRBV27; j_gene: TRBJ2-7; d_gene: TRBD1; abundance: .; CDR3nt: TGTGCCAGCAGTACCCCGGGACAGGGGGACCACGAGCAGTACTTC; CDR3aa: CASSTPGQGDHEQYF
v_gene: TRBV7-2; j_gene: TRBJ2-2; d_gene: TRBD1; abundance: .; CDR3nt: TGTGCCAGCACCAGATCCAGGGGGCTAGGCACCGGGGAGCTGTTTTTT; CDR3aa: CASTRSRGLGTGELFF
v_gene: TRBV15; j_gene: TRBJ2-1; d_gene: .; abundance: .; CDR3nt: TGTGCCACCAGCAGAGTGGCCAATGAGCAGTTCTTC; CDR3aa: CATSRVANEQFF
v_gene: TRBV15; j_gene: TRBJ1-4; d_gene: TRBD1; abundance: .; CDR3nt: TGTGCCACCAGCAGGGACAGGGTAAATGAAAAACTGTTTTTT; CDR3aa: CATSRDRVNEKLFF
v_gene: TRBV9; j_gene: TRBJ2-3; d_gene: .; abundance: .; CDR3nt: TGTGCCAGCAGCGCAGAAGGGCTAGCTGCAGATACGCAGTATTTT; CDR3aa: CASSAEGLAADTQYF
v_gene: TRBV2; j_gene: TRBJ1-4; d_gene: TRBD1; abundance: .; CDR3nt: TGTGCCAGCAGACCCGGGACAGGGAATGAAAAACTGTTTTTT; CDR3aa: CASRPGTGNEKLFF
v_gene: TRBV6-1; j_gene: TRBJ2-7; d_gene: TRBD1; abundance: .; CDR3nt: TGTGCCAGCAGTGGGGGACAGGGGGCTATTCTCTACGAGCAGTACTTC; CDR3aa: CASSGGQGAILYEQYF
v_gene: TRBV18; j_gene: TRBJ2-7; d_gene: .; abundance: once; CDR3nt: TGTGCCAGCTCACCTGATCGGGGGGCAGTTCTTGTAATGGAGTACTTC; CDR3aa: CASSPDRGAVLVMEYF
v_gene: TRBV7-2; j_gene: TRBJ2-2; d_gene: .; abundance: .; CDR3nt: TGTGCCAGCCCGTCTTGGGGAGCCGGGGAGCTGTTTTTT; CDR3aa: CASPSWGAGELFF
v_gene: TRBV19; j_gene: TRBJ1-4; d_gene: TRBD1; abundance: .; CDR3nt: TGTGCCAGTAGGACACTGACAGGGGCGGTCGAAAAACTGTTTTTT; CDR3aa: CASRTLTGAVEKLFF
v_gene: TRBV20-1; j_gene: TRBJ1-2; d_gene: .; abundance: .; CDR3nt: TGCAGTGCTGCAGAAACGGGATTGCCTTTC; CDR3aa: CSAAETGLPF
v_gene: TRBV27; j_gene: TRBJ1-4; d_gene: .; abundance: once; CDR3nt: TGTGCCAGCAGTTTTGGTGGGGGGGAGAAACTGTTTTTT; CDR3aa: CASSFGGGEKLFF
v_gene: TRBV11-3; j_gene: TRBJ2-2; d_gene: TRBD1; abundance: few; CDR3nt: TGTGCCAGCAGCTTCGGGACAGGACACACCGGGGAGCTGTTTTTT; CDR3aa: CASSFGTGHTGELFF
v_gene: TRBV7-3; j_gene: TRBJ1-2; d_gene: TRBD1; abundance: .; CDR3nt: TGTGCCAGCAGCTTAGGGACAGGGGAAGTGCGGGGCTACACCTTC; CDR3aa: CASSLGTGEVRGYTF
v_gene: TRBV7-2; j_gene: TRBJ2-2; d_gene: TRBD1; abundance: .; CDR3nt: TGTGCCAGCAGCTTAGCGCCTGGACAGGGAGTCACCGGGGAGCTGTTTTTT; CDR3aa: CASSLAPGQGVTGELFF
v_gene: TRBV6-4; j_gene: TRBJ1-6; d_gene: .; abundance: .; CDR3nt: TGTGCCAGTAAAGAGTCCGCTCACGCTTATAATTCACCCCTCCACTTT; CDR3aa: CASKESAHAYNSPLHF
v_gene: TRBV6-5; j_gene: TRBJ2-3; d_gene: .; abundance: .; CDR3nt: TGTGCCAGCAGCCCTAGACCTCAAGGAACAGATACGCAGTATTTT; CDR3aa: CASSPRPQGTDTQYF
v_gene: TRBV2; j_gene: TRBJ2-3; d_gene: TRBD2; abundance: .; CDR3nt: TGTGCCAGCAGTGTCCACACCGGGACTAGCGGTGAAGATACGCAGTATTTT; CDR3aa: CASSVHTGTSGEDTQYF
v_gene: TRBV9; j_gene: TRBJ2-1; d_gene: TRBD2; abundance: .; CDR3nt: TGTGCCAGCAGCGTAGCGGGGGGCTCCTACAATGAGCAGTTCTTC; CDR3aa: CASSVAGGSYNEQFF
v_gene: TRBV14; j_gene: TRBJ1-2; d_gene: TRBD1; abundance: few; CDR3nt: TGTGCCAGCAGCCACGGACAGGTGGAAGGCTACACCTTC; CDR3aa: CASSHGQVEGYTF
v_gene: TRBV19; j_gene: TRBJ2-2; d_gene: .; abundance: .; CDR3nt: TGTGCCAGTAAGGCAGGTAACACCGGGGAGCTGTTTTTT; CDR3aa: CASKAGNTGELFF